Each of the 4 T cell receptor beta chains below was sequenced from the same sample in a study of blood T cell repertoires in COVID-19. Here immunoSEQ multiplex PCR was the method, and the copy in TCRdb shows in-frame clones only, minus some. The table includes under 250,000 clones, roughly 84% detected once. The sample consisted of peripheral blood. These receptors all stem from a woman older than 75 with acute or convalescent COVID-19.

V usage is TRBV5-1 and J usage is TRBJ2-1, with 10 bases identical to TRBD1. From germline, CDR1 is SGHRS and CDR2 YFSETQ. The CDR3 runs to 17 residues. Germline trimming cut 5 bases from V and 4 bases from J; bases unmatched to any gene: 12. The DNA for the CDR3 is TGCGCCAGCAGAGCATGGACCGGGACAGGGGATTACAATGAGCAGTTCTTC. Protein: CASRAWTGTGDYNEQFF.

V is TRBV5-5 and J is TRBJ2-1, with 8 nucleotides matching TRBD1. With 4 bases clipped from V and 7 bases from J, the junction kept 7 bases outside the gene matches. The CDR3 covers 14 residues. Germline CDR1 is SGHKS and CDR2 is YYEKEE (reference sequence). CDR3 sequence: CASSPGTGNNEQFF. Written as DNA, the CDR3 is TGTGCCAGCAGCCCCGGGACAGGAAATAATGAGCAGTTCTTC.

The chain recombines TRBV23-1 with TRBJ2-7; 7 bases line up with TRBD2. TRBV23-1 is assigned to the ORF class and has an uncertain function. The CDR3 contains 13 residues. J was trimmed by 3 bases and V by 6 bases; bases with no gene match: 5. In DNA form, the CDR3 reads TGCGCCAGCAGCGGGGAGGGGCACTACGAGCAGTACTTC. Translation: CASSGEGHYEQYF.

The V call is TRBV6-1, the J call TRBJ1-2; D is perhaps TRBD1 (5 bases). The germline gives CDR1 MNHNS, CDR2 SASEGT. The CDR3 is 13 residues long. Trimming stripped 2 bases from V and 2 bases from J, with 6 bases between. The DNA for the CDR3 is TGTGCCAGCAGTGAAAGGACAAACTATGGCTACACCTTC. This gives the protein CASSERTNYGYTF.